A selection of T cell receptor beta chains follows, all from one sample in a study of neurological immune-mediated disorders. TCRdb reanalysed the 5' RACE reads using MiXCR and keeps one entry per CDR3 protein. The repertoire has 57,000 or so distinct CDR3 sequences, more than 8% of them found once; the top ten carry around 13%. The sample consisted of PBMCs. Receptors were obtained from a man aged 30 to 45 in good health. CDR3s include the opening cysteine and the closing phenylalanine or tryptophan. A D gene is named only where the DNA matches it firmly. The listing skips clone size in some rows; elsewhere it reads once, few, many or a size class.

V,size,J,length,D,DNA,CDR3
TRBV7-2,many,TRBJ2-3,16,TRBD2,TGTGCCAGCAGCTTGACTAGCGGGGGATTCACAGATACGCAGTATTTT,CASSLTSGGFTDTQYF
TRBV10-3,many,TRBJ2-5,11,NA,TGTGCCACAGTCGCCTACCGGACCCAGTACTTC,CATVAYRTQYF
TRBV6-6,many,TRBJ2-3,14,NA,TGTGCCAGCAGTTGGCTCGAGGGCACAGATACGCAGTATTTT,CASSWLEGTDTQYF
TRBV10-1,NA,TRBJ1-5,16,TRBD1,TGCGCCAGCAGGAGACAGGGGCGCAAAGGTTGGCAGCCCCAGCATTTT,CASRRQGRKGWQPQHF
TRBV6-5,NA,TRBJ2-2,14,NA,TGTGCCAGCAGTTTGGGCAGTCGATCCGGGGAGCTGTTTTTT,CASSLGSRSGELFF
TRBV20-1,many,TRBJ1-1,16,TRBD1,TGCAGTGCTAGTTCTACCGGGACAGGGGACCCCAATGAAGCTTTCTTT,CSASSTGTGDPNEAFF
TRBV5-1,many,TRBJ2-7,13,TRBD1,TGCGCCAGCAGCCTAGGACAGGGGGACGAGCAGTACTTC,CASSLGQGDEQYF
TRBV9,many,TRBJ2-4,15,NA,TGTGCCAGCAGCCTTGGTGGACTAGCCAAAAACATTCAGTACTTC,CASSLGGLAKNIQYF
TRBV20-1,many,TRBJ2-3,13,NA,TGCAGTGCTGTCCCGGGAAAGGCAGATACGCAGTATTTT,CSAVPGKADTQYF
TRBV6-1,many,TRBJ2-5,10,NA,TGTGCCAGCGAAAGAGAGACCCAGTACTTC,CASERETQYF
TRBV20-1,many,TRBJ2-3,13,TRBD1,TGCAGTGCTAGGAGGGACAGGGATAATACGCAGTATTTT,CSARRDRDNTQYF
TRBV24-1,many,TRBJ2-7,11,NA,TGTGCCACCAGTGATGGATACGAGCAGTACTTC,CATSDGYEQYF
TRBV10-3,many,TRBJ1-5,14,NA,TGTGCCATCAGTGACTCGGTACGAGCTCAGCCCCAGCATTTT,CAISDSVRAQPQHF
TRBV14,few,TRBJ1-2,18,NA,TGTGCCAGCAGCCAAATCACCTTAGGAAGAATAGCTAACTATGGCTACACCTTC,CASSQITLGRIANYGYTF
TRBV6-6,many,TRBJ1-4,15,TRBD1,TGTGCCAGCAGTTACGTGACAGGGGTCAAGGAAAAACTGTTTTTT,CASSYVTGVKEKLFF
TRBV6-2/TRBV6-3,NA,TRBJ2-1,14,NA,TGTGCCACCGTTGGACGGAGCCCCTACAATGAGCAGTTCTTC,CATVGRSPYNEQFF
TRBV29-1,many,TRBJ1-1,14,NA,TGCAGCGTTCACTCCGGAGGGGGGAACACTGAAGCTTTCTTT,CSVHSGGGNTEAFF
TRBV10-3,many,TRBJ1-4,13,NA,TGTGCCATCAGGGAGGGCCCCCAGGTGGAACTGTTTTTT,CAIREGPQVELFF
TRBV7-8,few,TRBJ2-1,13,NA,TGTGCCAGCAGCTTAGGGCAAAACAATGAGCAGTTCTTC,CASSLGQNNEQFF
TRBV7-8,few,TRBJ1-1,14,TRBD1,TGTGCCAGCAGCCTACAGGGGAGTGACACTGAAGCTTTCTTT,CASSLQGSDTEAFF
TRBV4-2,many,TRBJ2-3,17,NA,TGTGCCAGCAGCCAAGATTGGATCGGTACTAGCACAGATACGCAGTATTTT,CASSQDWIGTSTDTQYF
TRBV7-9,NA,TRBJ2-7,14,NA,TGTGCCATAGCTTATCCGGGCCCGGGGTACGAGCAGTACTTC,CAIAYPGPGYEQYF
TRBV20-1,many,TRBJ1-2,13,TRBD1,TGCAGTGCCCCGGGACAGGGACGATATGGCTACACCTTC,CSAPGQGRYGYTF
TRBV20-1,many,TRBJ2-5,14,NA,TGCAGTGCTAGCAGGAACCTCCTGAGGGAGACCCAGTACTTC,CSASRNLLRETQYF
TRBV11-2,many,TRBJ1-1,17,NA,TGTGCCAGCAGCTTAGAAGGGACCGAGGGGTTGAACACTGAAGCTTTCTTT,CASSLEGTEGLNTEAFF
TRBV7-8,many,TRBJ2-5,15,TRBD2,TGTGCCAGCAGCTTACGACTAGCGGGCGTGGAGACCCAGTACTTC,CASSLRLAGVETQYF